Sequencing of this T cell receptor (beta chain) was carried out in a study of blood T cell repertoires in COVID-19. Trimming took 3 bases from V and 5 from J; bases not matched to a gene: 6. The CDR3 has 15 residues. Germline V gene sequence: CDR1 LNHDA, CDR2 SQIVND (reference sequence). The method was immunoSEQ multiplex PCR; TCRdb's version includes in-frame clones alone and lacks a portion of them. The sample holds 100,000 or so clones, about 76% seen once. The clonotype was recovered from a human donor in a cohort sampled during active COVID-19. The chain joins TRBV19 to TRBJ2-3; TRBD2 matches at 9 bases. Input material: peripheral blood. The chain's CDR3 is CASSIGLAGLDTQYF. The CDR3 DNA reads as TGTGCCAGTAGTATTGGGCTAGCGGGATTAGATACGCAGTATTTT.